The rows below give T cell receptor beta chains drawn from one sample of a study of beta chain features in type 1 diabetes. Clones were read by immunoSEQ multiplex PCR, and TCRdb kept only the in-frame ones, dropping some. This sample has 220,000 or so clones, with about 71% found just once. The specimen sequenced was naive CD4+ T cells from blood. These receptor sequences come from a man aged 25 to 45 in good health. CDR3s include the opening cysteine and the closing phenylalanine or tryptophan. D genes are given only for firm matches. Clone size is stated in some rows and not others, as once, few, many or a class when expanded.

>TRBJ1-5|TRBV25-1|TRBD1|.
CASRGQGADQPQHF
TGTGCCAGCAGAGGACAGGGGGCTGATCAGCCCCAGCATTTT
>TRBJ2-1|TRBV5-6|TRBD1|few
CASSRIPTGNNNEQFF
TGTGCCAGCAGCCGGATCCCGACAGGGAATAACAATGAGCAGTTCTTC
>TRBJ2-1|TRBV30|TRBD2|.
CAFQDRARLAGTWTYNEQFF
TGTGCCTTTCAGGACAGGGCGAGACTAGCGGGAACGTGGACCTACAATGAGCAGTTCTTC
>TRBJ1-2|TRBV23-1|.|.
CASSHPGHPNYGYTF
TGCGCCAGCAGTCATCCGGGACACCCTAACTATGGCTACACCTTC
>TRBJ2-3|TRBV7-2|.|.
CASSLALGRDTQYF
TGTGCCAGCAGCTTAGCTCTAGGGCGGGATACGCAGTATTTT
>TRBJ2-3|TRBV5-4|TRBD1|.
CASSKGQGQDTQYF
TGTGCCAGCAGCAAGGGACAGGGTCAAGATACGCAGTATTTT
>TRBJ2-2|TRBV7-2|.|few
CASTSTRVRHGELFF
TGTGCCAGCACTTCCACAAGGGTTCGCCACGGGGAGCTGTTTTTT
>TRBJ2-7|TRBV7-2|TRBD2|.
CASSRPTSAYEQYF
TGTGCCAGCAGCCGCCCAACTAGCGCCTACGAGCAGTACTTC
>TRBJ2-1|TRBV29-1|.|.
CSVGPGLGDNEQFF
TGCAGCGTGGGACCGGGACTGGGGGACAATGAGCAGTTCTTC
>TRBJ1-1|TRBV5-1|TRBD1|.
CASSLDMGQGAEAFF
TGCGCCAGCAGCTTGGACATGGGACAGGGGGCTGAAGCTTTCTTT
>TRBJ2-1|TRBV30|.|few
CAWSVQGEVFF
TGTGCCTGGAGTGTACAGGGAGAGGTGTTCTTC
>TRBJ2-1|TRBV30|TRBD2|.
CAWSTSGISYNEQFF
TGTGCCTGGAGTACTAGCGGGATAAGTTACAATGAGCAGTTCTTC
>TRBJ1-2|TRBV9|.|.
CASSFITGSVDYTF
TGTGCCAGCAGCTTCATAACAGGGTCAGTAGACTACACCTTC
>TRBJ2-7|TRBV29-1|.|.
CSVGTSSYEQYF
TGCAGCGTTGGAACAAGCTCCTACGAGCAGTACTTC
>TRBJ1-5|TRBV30|.|few
CAWSIDSNQPQHF
TGTGCCTGGAGTATCGACAGTAATCAGCCCCAGCATTTT
>TRBJ1-1|TRBV4-3|.|.
CASSQERGNTEAFF
TGCGCCAGCAGCCAAGAAAGGGGGAACACTGAAGCTTTCTTT
>TRBJ2-7|TRBV25-1|TRBD1|.
CASTRGPLAEQYF
TGTGCCAGCACCAGGGGGCCCCTAGCGGAGCAGTACTTC
>TRBJ2-3|TRBV5-6|TRBD1|once
CASSWGQGSTDTQYF
TGTGCCAGCAGCTGGGGACAGGGGTCGACAGATACGCAGTATTTT
>TRBJ1-2|TRBV29-1|.|.
CSVAGALGYTF
TGCAGCGTTGCAGGGGCACTTGGCTACACCTTC
>TRBJ1-3|TRBV13|.|.
CASSLDGPHSGNTIYF
TGTGCCAGCAGCTTAGATGGGCCGCACTCTGGAAACACCATATATTTT
>TRBJ2-1|TRBV4-3|.|.
CASSQAALVVNEQFF
TGCGCCAGCAGCCAAGCTGCCCTCGTAGTCAATGAGCAGTTCTTC
>TRBJ2-4|TRBV4-3|.|.
CASSQGGAGQVGYF
TGCGCCAGCAGCCAAGGGGGGGCGGGGCAAGTCGGGTACTTC
>TRBJ2-3|TRBV7-9|TRBD1|once
CASSLLRDRASTDTQYF
TGTGCCAGCAGCTTACTTCGGGACAGGGCCTCCACAGATACGCAGTATTTT